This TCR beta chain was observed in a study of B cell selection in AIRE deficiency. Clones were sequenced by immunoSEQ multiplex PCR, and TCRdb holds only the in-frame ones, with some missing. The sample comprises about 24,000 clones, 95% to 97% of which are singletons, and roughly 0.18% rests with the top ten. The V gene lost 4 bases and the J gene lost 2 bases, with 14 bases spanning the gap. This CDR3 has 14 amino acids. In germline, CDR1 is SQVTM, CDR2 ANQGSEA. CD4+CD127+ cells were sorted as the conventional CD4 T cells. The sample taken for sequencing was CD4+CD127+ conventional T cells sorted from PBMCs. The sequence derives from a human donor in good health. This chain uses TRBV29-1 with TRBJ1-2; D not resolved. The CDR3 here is CSVVKAPANYGYTF. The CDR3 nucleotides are TGCAGCGTTGTTAAAGCCCCAGCAAACTATGGCTACACCTTC. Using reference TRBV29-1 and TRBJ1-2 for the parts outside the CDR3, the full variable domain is SAVISQKPSRDICQRGTSLTIQCQVDSQVTMMFWYRQQPGQSLTLIATANQGSEATYESGFVIDKFPISRPNLTFSTLTVSNMSPEDSSIYLCSVVKAPANYGYTFGSGTRLTVV.